The 25 T cell receptor beta chains given below trace back to one sample, sequenced in a study of control samples from healthy donors and cancer patients. Profiling relied on immunoSEQ multiplex PCR, and the TCRdb table lists in-frame clones only, not all of them. This sample lists about 200,000 clones; its ten largest clones have under 2.5%. Sequencing was performed on blood. The receptor source for this set is a woman aged 25 to 45 in good health.

The V gene is TRBV4-1, the J gene TRBJ2-7; D is undetermined. There are 16 residues in the CDR3. Trimming shortened V by 0 bases and J by 2 bases, and 14 bases separated the two germline ends. The germline gives CDR1 MGHRA, CDR2 YSYEKL. The CDR3 here is CASSQDSLLGTYEQYF. DNA of the CDR3: TGCGCCAGCAGCCAAGATTCGTTATTGGGAACCTACGAGCAGTACTTC.

J is TRBJ1-3 and V is TRBV14, with no clear D. Trimming cost V 2 bases and J 0 bases, with 11 bases left between them. Germline V gives CDR1 SGHDN, CDR2 FVKESK. The CDR3 has 16 residues. CDR3 coding DNA: TGTGCCAGCAGCCAATTCGGGATTAACTCTGGAAACACCATATATTTT. It translates to CASSQFGINSGNTIYF. Full variable domain (outside the CDR3, taken from reference TRBV14 and TRBJ1-3): EAGVTQFPSHSVIEKGQTVTLRCDPISGHDNLYWYRRVMGKEIKFLLHFVKESKQDESGMPNNRFLAERTGGTYSTLKVQPAELEDSGVYFCASSQFGINSGNTIYFGEGSWLTVV.

This chain joins TRBV6-5 and TRBJ1-1, with TRBD1 identical over 8 bases. The germline V gene has CDR1 MNHEY and CDR2 SVGAGI. Trimming cost V 6 bases and J 5 bases; bases outside gene matches: 8. This CDR3 spans 14 amino acids. In DNA form, the CDR3 reads TGTGCCAGCAGAAGGGCACAGGGGGGAACTGAAGCTTTCTTT. Encoded protein: CASRRAQGGTEAFF.

Note on this clone: Germline and junction disagree at one end, which may indicate a read error. The chain uses TRBV18 and TRBJ1-2, with a tentative D call TRBD1 (6 bases). Germline V CDR1 and CDR2: KGHSH, LQKENI. The CDR3 covers 13 residues. Here the CDR3 DNA reads TGTGCCAGCTCGCCACAGGGTCGAGATGGCTACACCTTC. Encoded protein: CASSPQGRDGYTF.

The chain combines TRBV19 with TRBJ1-5, with D maybe TRBD1 (6 bases). From germline, CDR1 is LNHDA and CDR2 SQIVND (reference sequence). Trimming took off 9 bases at V and 0 bases at J, with 33 bases between the two ends. This CDR3 spans 21 amino acids. The CDR3 protein is CASSRSSRDNYQTFSNQPQHF. For the CDR3, the DNA is TGTGCCAGCTCCCGTTCTTCCCGGGACAACTACCAAACTTTTAGCAATCAGCCCCAGCATTTT.

The gene calls are TRBV7-9 and TRBJ2-7; 8 bases line up with TRBD1. The ends lost 3 bases at V and 3 bases at J; junction bases unmatched: 10. Germline values: CDR1 SEHNR, CDR2 FQNEAQ (reference sequence). There are 16 residues in the CDR3. This CDR3 is CASSLGTGTGYYEQYF. CDR3 DNA: TGTGCCAGCAGCTTGGGAACCGGGACAGGATACTACGAGCAGTACTTC.

The genes are TRBV5-4 and TRBJ2-1, with D possibly being TRBD1 or TRBD2 (6 bases each). The CDR3 loop spans 15 amino acids. From germline, CDR1 is SGHNT and CDR2 YYREEE (reference sequence). The V gene lost 2 bases and the J gene lost 1 base, with 10 bases spanning the gap. This CDR3 is CASSFGGQSYNEQFF. The CDR3 bases are TGTGCCAGCAGCTTTGGGGGGCAGTCCTACAATGAGCAGTTCTTC.

The CDR3 nucleotides are TGTGCCAGCGGTCAAAACTCCTATAATTCACCCCTCCACTTT. Protein sequence: CASGQNSYNSPLHF. The chain joins TRBV2 to TRBJ1-6; D gene uncertain. The V gene's germline CDR1 is SNHLY and CDR2 FYNNEI. The CDR3 sequence is 14 residues long. The germline V and J ends were trimmed by 8 bases and 0 bases, with 8 bases remaining between them.

The chain is built from TRBV7-2 and TRBJ1-2, with D possibly matching TRBD1 (5 bases). The CDR3 runs to 16 residues. The V and J ends lost 1 base and 1 base respectively, with 13 bases between them. Germline V gene lookup returns CDR1 SGHTA and CDR2 FQGNSA. DNA for the CDR3: TGTGCCAGCAGCTTAGTAGGGGCAGGGCTTAACTATGGCTACACCTTC. Translated: CASSLVGAGLNYGYTF. Filled out from reference TRBV7-2 and TRBJ1-2, the complete variable domain reads GAGVSQSPSNKVTEKGKDVELRCDPISGHTALYWYRQSLGQGLEFLIYFQGNSAPDKSGLPSDRFSAERTGGSVSTLTIQRTQQEDSAVYLCASSLVGAGLNYGYTFGSGTRLTVV.

The chain combines TRBV29-1 with TRBJ2-3, with 14 bases that match TRBD2. Losses at the gene ends were 6 bases for V and 4 bases for J; bases not matched to a gene: 15. Germline V gene sequence: CDR1 SQVTM, CDR2 ANQGSEA. This CDR3 has 18 residues. CDR3 DNA: TGCAGCGTAGATCAGGGACTAGCGGGGGTTCCCCCCCCAGATACGCAGTATTTT. Protein: CSVDQGLAGVPPPDTQYF.

The chain has TRBV28 and TRBJ1-6; 7 bases match TRBD1. CDR1 and CDR2 from the germline V gene are MDHEN and SYDVKM. The CDR3 is made up of 18 amino acids. Trimming removed 4 bases from V and 0 bases from J; junction bases left unmatched: 9. The DNA of the CDR3 is TGTGCCAGCAGTTCCTTAGGGACAGAAAGCTCCTATAATTCACCCCTCCACTTT. Its protein is CASSSLGTESSYNSPLHF.

The chain uses TRBV19 and TRBJ2-3; D ambiguous. V lost 4 bases to trimming and J lost 6 bases, with 11 bases between them. This CDR3 spans 13 amino acids. Germline lookup yields CDR1 LNHDA and CDR2 SQIVND (reference sequence). CDR3 residues: CASSTPTSDTQYF. DNA for the CDR3: TGTGCCAGTAGTACCCCAACTTCCGATACGCAGTATTTT.

The chain is built from TRBV2 and TRBJ1-1, with a possible D match to TRBD1 (6 bases). The CDR3 length is 14 residues. From germline, CDR1 is SNHLY and CDR2 FYNNEI. With 6 bases removed from V and 4 bases from J, the gap between germline ends came to 15 bases. For the CDR3, the DNA is TGTGCCAGCAGCTCAACAGGGTCGGTCACTGAAGCTTTCTTT. It yields the protein CASSSTGSVTEAFF.

This chain uses TRBV5-1 with TRBJ2-5; 8 nucleotides line up with TRBD2. The CDR3 runs 16 residues. Unmatched junction bases numbered 9, after V lost 2 bases and J lost 3 bases. The V gene's germline CDR1 is SGHRS and CDR2 YFSETQ. CDR3 protein: CASSLPAGAAEETQYF. As DNA, the CDR3 is TGCGCCAGCAGCTTACCAGCGGGGGCGGCGGAAGAGACCCAGTACTTC.

The CDR3 here is CASSFTGGATDTQYF. The CDR3 DNA reads as TGCGCCAGCAGCTTTACAGGGGGGGCCACAGATACGCAGTATTTT. The chain carries TRBV5-1 and TRBJ2-3, with a weak D call TRBD1 (8 bases). The CDR3 has 15 amino acids. V lost 2 bases and J lost 2, with 12 bases in between. In germline, CDR1 is SGHRS, CDR2 YFSETQ.

V is TRBV28 and J is TRBJ1-2; D is ambiguous. Trimming left V 6 bases short and J 7 bases short, with 9 bases between. The V gene's germline CDR1 is MDHEN and CDR2 SYDVKM. CDR3 length: 11 residues. In DNA form, the CDR3 reads TGTGCCAGCAGCAAACAGATTGGCTACACCTTC. Translated: CASSKQIGYTF.

V is TRBV6-1 and J is TRBJ1-5, with D uncertain. The ends were cut back, 2 bases at V and 0 bases at J, with 11 bases in the middle. There are 16 residues in the CDR3. Germline V gene lookup returns CDR1 MNHNS and CDR2 SASEGT. In DNA form, the CDR3 reads TGTGCCAGCAGTGAACTCTCAGAGAATAGCAATCAGCCCCAGCATTTT. As protein: CASSELSENSNQPQHF.

The CDR3 protein is CASSYTSGSTDTQYF. CDR3 sequence (DNA): TGTGCCAGCAGCTATACTAGCGGAAGCACAGATACGCAGTATTTT. V and J are TRBV2 and TRBJ2-3; 8 nucleotides match TRBD2. Germline CDR1 reads SNHLY; CDR2 reads FYNNEI. This CDR3 contains 15 residues. Trimming took 6 bases from V and 0 from J; bases not matched to a gene: 5.

The rearrangement joins TRBV11-2 to TRBJ1-1; D unresolved. The CDR3 runs to 13 residues. Trimming took 1 base from V and 4 from J, leaving 7 bases between them. Per the germline V gene, CDR1 is SGHAT and CDR2 is FQNNGV. CDR3 region: CASSLGRVTEAFF. As DNA, the CDR3 is TGTGCCAGCAGCTTAGGACGGGTCACTGAAGCTTTCTTT.

The chain carries TRBV7-9 and TRBJ1-2; tentative D call: TRBD1 (6 bases). Per the germline V gene, CDR1 is SEHNR and CDR2 is FQNEAQ (reference sequence). Trimming removed 3 bases at V and 7 bases at J, with 18 bases between. The CDR3 is made up of 15 amino acids. CDR3 in amino acids: CASSLEQGLKFGYTF. DNA of the CDR3: TGTGCCAGCAGCTTGGAACAGGGCCTCAAGTTTGGCTACACCTTC.

J is TRBJ2-2 and V is TRBV4-2; D remains unclear. Germline CDR1 and CDR2: LGHNA and YNFKEQ. V lost 5 bases, J lost 3 bases, and 10 bases lay in between. The CDR3 is 14 amino acids. The CDR3 DNA sequence: TGTGCCAGCAGCGGAAGTCCGGACACCGGGGAGCTGTTTTTT. This encodes CASSGSPDTGELFF.

This chain uses TRBV5-4 with TRBJ1-1; D not certain. The CDR3 sequence is 13 residues long. Germline V gives CDR1 SGHNT, CDR2 YYREEE (reference sequence). V gave up 0 bases and J gave up 4 bases, with 7 bases separating them. CDR3 sequence: CASSLEVGTEAFF. The CDR3 coding sequence is TGTGCCAGCAGCTTGGAAGTAGGCACTGAAGCTTTCTTT.

The V call is TRBV9, the J call TRBJ1-4; D is unclear. Germline V gene data show CDR1 as SGDLS and CDR2 as YYNGEE. This CDR3 has 13 residues. V lost 3 bases to trimming and J lost 4 bases, with 7 bases between them. In DNA, the CDR3 is TGTGCCAGCAGCGCCGGGAATAATGAAAAACTGTTTTTT. Its translation: CASSAGNNEKLFF.

The genes are TRBV7-8 and TRBJ1-4; no definite D call. Looked up from germline, CDR1 is SGHVS and CDR2 is FQNEAQ. Trimming shortened V by 2 bases and J by 7 bases, and 8 bases separated the two germline ends. CDR3 length equals 13 residues. The CDR3 coding sequence is TGTGCCAGCAGCTTACGGCTTCTTGAAAAACTGTTTTTT. It specifies CASSLRLLEKLFF.

The CDR3 coding sequence is TGTGCCAGCAGCCCTAGGGGGGCGAACCTCCACTTT. Translated, it gives CASSPRGANLHF. The chain joins TRBV5-5 to TRBJ1-6, with D maybe TRBD1 (6 bases). Germline V CDR1 and CDR2: SGHKS, YYEKEE (reference sequence). The CDR3 contains 12 residues. V was pared by 4 bases and J by 15 bases, with 14 bases between.